One and the same sample provided the 11 T cell receptor beta chains below, sequenced in a study of spatial heterogeneity in lung cancer. These receptors lack a known antigen. Time point meaning: sample taken at primary tumor resection. Each CDR3 protein gets one entry after TCRdb re-called the 5' RACE reads with MiXCR. There are around 100,000 distinct CDR3 sequences in the sample; under 4.5% occur only once, and approximately 22% lies in the top ten. Study results and limitations: The number of expanded tumor alpha and beta chains correlated with mutation number.

The source material was lung tumor tissue, sampled at surgery. The receptors were sampled from a male donor with early-stage non-small cell lung cancer.

This clonotype was seen more than once but under ten times. The gene calls are TRBV12-3 or TRBV12-4 and TRBJ2-1, with 7 bases that match TRBD2. There are 11 residues in the CDR3. Germline trimming cut 7 bases from V and 13 bases from J; bases unmatched to any gene: 7. CDR3 loop: CASTSGGGQFF. Written as DNA, the CDR3 is TGTGCCAGCACCTCAGGCGGGGGACAGTTCTTC.

This clonotype was detected many times. The V gene is TRBV6-6, the J gene TRBJ2-1; 8 bases fit TRBD2. The germline gives CDR1 MNHNY, CDR2 SVGAGI (reference sequence). The CDR3 is 18 residues long. Losses at the gene ends were 2 bases for V and 4 bases for J; bases not matched to a gene: 13. In nucleotides, the CDR3 is TGTGCCAGCAGTTACAATAGCCCAATTAGCGGGATTTACAATGAGCAGTTCTTC. Its protein is CASSYNSPISGIYNEQFF.

This clonotype showed up many times. The rearrangement links TRBV4-1 to TRBJ2-3; a weak D match, TRBD1 (6 bases). Germline V gives CDR1 MGHRA, CDR2 YSYEKL. V gave up 6 bases and J gave up 0 bases, with 13 bases separating them. The CDR3 contains 15 residues. CDR3 sequence: CASSRTARSTDTQYF. The CDR3 nucleotides are TGCGCCAGCAGTCGGACAGCCAGGAGCACAGATACGCAGTATTTT.

This clonotype came up many times. The chain links TRBV4-1 to TRBJ1-2, with D possibly matching TRBD1 (5 bases). Germline CDR1 reads MGHRA; CDR2 reads YSYEKL. The CDR3 loop spans 14 amino acids. Deletions cut 1 base from V and 8 bases from J, with 14 bases between. CDR3 loop: CASSQVSGIGGYTF. The CDR3 DNA follows: TGCGCCAGCAGCCAAGTGTCAGGGATCGGCGGCTACACCTTC.

This clonotype has a handful of counts. This sequence joins TRBV7-6 and TRBJ2-4, with 7 bases identical to TRBD1. Germline trimming cut 7 bases from V and 3 bases from J; bases unmatched to any gene: 6. Per the germline V gene, CDR1 is SGHVS and CDR2 is FNYEAQ. This CDR3 is built from 14 residues. CDR3 bases: TGTGCCAGCAACTATACAGGGGTCAAAAACATTCAGTACTTC. The encoded protein is CASNYTGVKNIQYF.

The J gene is TRBJ1-1, the V gene TRBV20-1; D is unclear. Germline V CDR1 and CDR2: DFQATT, SNEGSKA (reference sequence). This CDR3 has 14 residues. Trimming shortened V by 0 bases and J by 0 bases, and 8 bases separated the two germline ends. This CDR3 is CSARDAQVNTEAFF. The DNA of the CDR3 is TGCAGTGCTAGAGATGCTCAAGTGAACACTGAAGCTTTCTTT.

The sample holds many counts of this clonotype. The rearrangement uses TRBV28 and TRBJ1-6; 7 bases align to TRBD1. Germline CDR1 reads MDHEN; CDR2 reads SYDVKM. J gave up 11 bases and V 6 bases, and 16 bases lay outside the gene matches. The CDR3 has 16 amino acids. The CDR3 loop is CASSRIPGQKFTPLHF. CDR3 nucleotides: TGTGCCAGCAGCAGAATCCCGGGACAGAAATTCACACCCCTCCACTTT.

The rearrangement uses TRBV29-1 and TRBJ2-5; D tentatively reads TRBD1 or TRBD2 (5 bases each). V was trimmed by 7 bases and J by 0 bases, leaving 12 bases between them. CDR1 SQVTM and CDR2 ANQGSEA come from the germline V gene. This CDR3 is built from 13 residues. The CDR3 protein is CSARDHYQETQYF. The CDR3 bases are TGCAGCGCCCGGGACCATTACCAAGAGACCCAGTACTTC.

The chain couples TRBV27 to TRBJ2-1; D might be TRBD2 (5 bases). This CDR3 is 16 amino acids long. The V end was cut by 2 bases, the J end by 15 bases, with 26 bases between. Germline V gene lookup returns CDR1 MNHEY and CDR2 SMNVEV (reference sequence). The CDR3 coding sequence is TGTGCCAGCAGTTTAATCAGCCCGGACTCTTCAATGAGTCTGTTCTTC. It translates to CASSLISPDSSMSLFF.

This clonotype was observed at least ten times. The rearrangement links TRBV4-2 to TRBJ2-4; 11 bases are a match to TRBD2. CDR1 is LGHNA and CDR2 is YNFKEQ in the germline V gene. The CDR3 contains 16 residues. The V gene end was trimmed by 4 bases and the J gene end by 0 bases; junction bases not matched to a gene: 2. DNA of the CDR3: TGTGCCAGCAGCCCGGGACTAGCGGAAGCCAAAAACATTCAGTACTTC. This translates into CASSPGLAEAKNIQYF.

In the case of this clonotype: A much larger clonotype is one base distant, so this may be a read error. The CDR3 sequence is CASSVAYLGGGEDTQCF. The CDR3 region has the DNA TGCGCCAGCAGCGTGGCCTACCTCGGCGGGGGCGAAGATACGCAGTGTTTT. The genes are TRBV5-1 and TRBJ2-3, with D possibly being TRBD2 (7 bases). CDR1 SGHRS and CDR2 YFSETQ come from the germline V gene. The CDR3 has 17 residues.